Each of the 11 T cell receptor beta chains below was sequenced from the same sample in a study of T cells in Graves' hyperthyroidism and ophthalmopathy. RNA transcripts provided the source from which TCR beta CDR3 regions were amplified. Using the HTBI primer set, a first-round RT-PCR was run on the TCR CDR3. TCRdb re-derived calls from the multiplex PCR reads in MiXCR, one entry per CDR3 protein. Altogether about 250,000 distinct CDR3 sequences are present, about 25% being singletons, with the ten largest covering roughly a third. Material: blood. Every receptor here comes from a middle-aged woman with Graves' ophthalmopathy.

This clonotype appeared many times. The V and J genes are TRBV11-2 and TRBJ1-1; 9 bases map to TRBD1. This CDR3 has 17 residues. CDR1 and CDR2 from the germline V gene are SGHAT and FQNNGV. V dropped 2 bases and J dropped 1; count of bases not matched to a gene: 8. CDR3 residues: CASSLRRGGQGNTEAFF. DNA of the CDR3: TGTGCCAGCAGCTTAAGGCGGGGGGGACAGGGGAACACTGAAGCTTTCTTT.

The sample holds many counts of this clonotype. The chain joins TRBV6-5 to TRBJ1-5; no definite D call. CDR3 size: 16 residues. Germline V CDR1 and CDR2: MNHEY, SVGAGI. V lost 6 bases, J lost 7 bases, and 22 bases lay in between. CDR3 in amino acids: CASSRSPSGMVQPQHF. CDR3 DNA: TGTGCCAGCAGCCGATCCCCCTCAGGTATGGTGCAGCCCCAGCATTTT.

As concerns this clonotype: A much larger clone differs from this one at a single base, so this may be a read error. This is likely a read error, given that the CDR3 carries no conserved phenylalanine or tryptophan at its end. The chain links TRBV3-1 to TRBJ2-7; D perhaps matches TRBD2 (6 bases). The CDR3 runs 15 residues. Trimming cost V 5 bases and J 3 bases, with 17 bases left between them. CDR1 is LGHDT, CDR2 YNNKEL, per germline (reference sequence). DNA of the CDR3: TGTGCCAGCAGCTTTTTGGGTAGCGGTCGCTACGAGCAGTACTCC. It yields the protein CASSFLGSGRYEQYS.

This clonotype was found a few times. The chain has TRBV10-3 and TRBJ1-1; D is possibly TRBD1 (5 bases). The CDR3 is made up of 13 amino acids. Trimming took off 7 bases at V and 4 bases at J, with 13 bases between the two ends. The V gene's germline CDR1 is ENHRY and CDR2 SYGVKD. DNA for the CDR3: TGTGCCATCAACCCTACAGGTGGCACTGAAGCTTTCTTT. It codes for CAINPTGGTEAFF.

This clonotype was observed many times. This rearrangement joins TRBV10-3 to TRBJ2-7; D gene uncertain. The CDR3 covers 11 residues. Trimming left V 3 bases short and J 4 bases short, with 4 bases between. The germline CDR1 and CDR2 sequences are ENHRY and SYGVKD. The DNA of the CDR3 is TGTGCCATCAGTGAAGCGTACGAGCAGTACTTC. Its protein is CAISEAYEQYF.

This clonotype was counted many times. The CDR3 is CASSLPAGIGEQYF. The DNA for the CDR3 is TGTGCCAGCAGTTTACCAGCGGGAATTGGCGAGCAGTACTTC. The chain recombines TRBV28 with TRBJ2-7; 7 positions agree with TRBD2. V was clipped by 2 bases and J by 6 bases; unmatched bases: 7. The CDR3 has 14 amino acids. The V gene's germline CDR1 is MDHEN and CDR2 SYDVKM.

The genes are TRBV11-1 and TRBJ1-5, with 7 bases identical to TRBD1. This CDR3 region has 16 residues. CDR1 is SGHAT, CDR2 FQDESV, per germline (reference sequence). V lost 6 bases, J lost 1 base, and 9 bases stayed unmatched. The CDR3 bases are TGTGCCAGCAGTGACTTGACAGGGCCCAGCAATCAGCCCCAGCATTTT. This sequence encodes CASSDLTGPSNQPQHF.

The chain carries TRBV6-1 and TRBJ2-5; TRBD1 is a possible D gene (5 bases). This CDR3 comprises 12 residues. CDR1 MNHNS and CDR2 SASEGT come from the germline V gene. Trimming stripped 7 bases from V and 5 bases from J, with 11 bases between. CDR3 DNA sequence: TGTGCCAGCACTCCACAGGTCGAGACCCAGTACTTC. This sequence encodes CASTPQVETQYF.

The CDR3 here is CASRPATGPNTEAFF. The DNA for the CDR3 is TGTGCCAGCCGCCCGGCGACAGGGCCGAACACTGAAGCTTTCTTT. The V gene is TRBV12-3 or TRBV12-4, the J gene TRBJ1-1, with 7 bases aligning to TRBD1. J lost 1 base, V lost 8 bases, and 10 bases had no gene match. The CDR3 contains 15 residues.

The chain carries TRBV27 and TRBJ1-2, with D maybe TRBD1 (6 bases). This CDR3 spans 16 amino acids. The germline V and J ends were trimmed by 5 bases and 4 bases, with 20 bases remaining between them. Per germline, CDR1 MNHEY and CDR2 SMNVEV (reference sequence). CDR3 sequence (DNA): TGTGCCAGCAGTGGGGGGAAGGGGGGCAGATTCTATGGCTACACCTTC. Protein: CASSGGKGGRFYGYTF.

The J gene is TRBJ2-7, the V gene TRBV2; TRBD1 is a possible D gene (5 bases). Germline CDR1 and CDR2: SNHLY and FYNNEI. Trimming removed 5 bases from V and 3 bases from J, with 11 bases in between. The CDR3 loop spans 13 amino acids. Written as DNA, the CDR3 is TGTGCCAGCAGTCTACTACAGGTCTACGAGCAGTACTTC. Protein product: CASSLLQVYEQYF. The full variable domain, with the rest looked up from reference TRBV2 and TRBJ2-7, is EPEVTQTPSHQVTQMGQEVILRCVPISNHLYFYWYRQILGQKVEFLVSFYNNEISEKSEIFDDQFSVERPDGSNFTLKIRSTKLEDSAMYFCASSLLQVYEQYFGPGTRLTVT.